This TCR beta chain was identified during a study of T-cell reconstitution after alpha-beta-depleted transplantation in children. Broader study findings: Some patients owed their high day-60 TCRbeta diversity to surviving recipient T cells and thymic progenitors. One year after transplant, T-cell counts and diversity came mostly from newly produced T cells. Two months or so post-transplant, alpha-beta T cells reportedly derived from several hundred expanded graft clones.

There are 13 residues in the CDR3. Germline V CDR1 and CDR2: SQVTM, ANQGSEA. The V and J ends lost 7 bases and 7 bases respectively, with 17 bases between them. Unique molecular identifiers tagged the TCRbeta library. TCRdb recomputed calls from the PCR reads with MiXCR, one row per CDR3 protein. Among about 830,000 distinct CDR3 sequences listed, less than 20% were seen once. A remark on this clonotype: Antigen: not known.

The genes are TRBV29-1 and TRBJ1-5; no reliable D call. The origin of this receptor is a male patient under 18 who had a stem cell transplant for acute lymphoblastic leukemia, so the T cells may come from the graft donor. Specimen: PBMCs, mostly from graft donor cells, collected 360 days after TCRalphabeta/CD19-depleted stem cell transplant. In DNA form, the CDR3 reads TGCAGCGCCGCTCTAGGTGTCGGACAGCCCCAGCATTTT. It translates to CSAALGVGQPQHF.